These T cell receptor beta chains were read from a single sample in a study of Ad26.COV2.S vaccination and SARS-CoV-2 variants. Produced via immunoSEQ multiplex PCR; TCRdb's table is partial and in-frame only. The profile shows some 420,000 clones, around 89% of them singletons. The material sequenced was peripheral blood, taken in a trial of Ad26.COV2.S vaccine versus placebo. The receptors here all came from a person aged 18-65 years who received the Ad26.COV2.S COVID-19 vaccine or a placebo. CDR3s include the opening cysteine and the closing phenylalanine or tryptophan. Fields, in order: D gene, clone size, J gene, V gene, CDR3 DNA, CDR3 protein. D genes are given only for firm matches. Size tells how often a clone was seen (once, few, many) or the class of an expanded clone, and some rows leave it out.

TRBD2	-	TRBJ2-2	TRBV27	TGTGCCAGCAGGGGACTAGCGGCGAACACCGGGGAGCTGTTTTTT	CASRGLAANTGELFF
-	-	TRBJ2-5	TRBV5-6	TGTGCCAGCAGCAGGGCCCCCTTGGAGACCCAGTACTTC	CASSRAPLETQYF
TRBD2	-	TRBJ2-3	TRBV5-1	TGCGCCAGCAGCCCCGGGGGGGCCCTCTCCACAGATACGCAGTATTTT	CASSPGGALSTDTQYF
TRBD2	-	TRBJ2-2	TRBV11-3	TGTGCCAGCAGCTGGGAGGGAGGGGAGCTGTTTTTT	CASSWEGGELFF
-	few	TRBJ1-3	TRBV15	TGTGCCACCAGCAGAGACGTCTCTGGAAACACCATATATTTT	CATSRDVSGNTIYF
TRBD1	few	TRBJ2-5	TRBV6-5	TGTGCCAGCAGTTACACCAGGGGGCTACAAGAGACCCAGTACTTC	CASSYTRGLQETQYF
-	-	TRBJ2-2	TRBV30	TGTGCCTGGCATAAGGGGGGGCCGATTACCGGGGAGCTGTTTTTT	CAWHKGGPITGELFF
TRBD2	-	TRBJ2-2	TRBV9	TGTGCCAGCAGCGTAGACCTGCGGGGGGCGAACACCGGGGAGCTGTTTTTT	CASSVDLRGANTGELFF
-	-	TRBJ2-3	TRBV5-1	TGCGCCAGCAGCTTCCCGAGGGATTCGTCAGATACGCAGTATTTT	CASSFPRDSSDTQYF
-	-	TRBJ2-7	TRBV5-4	TGTGCCAGCAGCTTTGGGCAGGGCGCCCACGAGCAGTACTTC	CASSFGQGAHEQYF
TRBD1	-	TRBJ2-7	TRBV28	TGTGCCAGCACGGGGACAGGGTCGGGCTACGAGCAGTACTTC	CASTGTGSGYEQYF
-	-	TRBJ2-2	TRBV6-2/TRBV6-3	TGTGCCAGCAGTTGGGGGCTTGAGACCGGGGAGCTGTTTTTT	CASSWGLETGELFF
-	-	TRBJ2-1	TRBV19	TGTGCCAGTAGTACAACAGGGTATAATGAGCAGTTCTTC	CASSTTGYNEQFF
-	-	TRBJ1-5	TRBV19	TGTGCCAGTAGTATTCAGGAACGCAATCAGCCCCAGCATTTT	CASSIQERNQPQHF
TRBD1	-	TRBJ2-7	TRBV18	TGTGCCAGCTCACCGGACAGGGATCTCGGGGAGCAGTACTTC	CASSPDRDLGEQYF
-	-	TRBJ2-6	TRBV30	TGTGCCTGGGCCACCGGGGCCAACGTCCTGACTTTC	CAWATGANVLTF
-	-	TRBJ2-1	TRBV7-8	TGTGCCAGCAGCCCTACGGAGGGCTCCTACAATGAGCAGTTCTTC	CASSPTEGSYNEQFF
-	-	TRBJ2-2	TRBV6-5	TGTGCCAGCAGTTACTCGACTTATGGGACCGGGGAGCTGTTTTTT	CASSYSTYGTGELFF
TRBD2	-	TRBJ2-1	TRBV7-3	TGTGCCAGCAGCTTAAAACGGACTAGCGGGGGGCCTTTTCCTCCTTCGGAGCAGTTCTTC	CASSLKRTSGGPFPPSEQFF
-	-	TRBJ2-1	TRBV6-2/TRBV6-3	TGTGCCAGCAGTCTGCCGGGGGGCGGATTAGTGATGGAGTTCTTC	CASSLPGGGLVMEFF
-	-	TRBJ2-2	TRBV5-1	TGCGCCAGCAGCTTGGGGGCTGGGGCGAACACCGGGGAGCTGTTTTTT	CASSLGAGANTGELFF
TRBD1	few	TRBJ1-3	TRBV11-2	TGTGCCAGCACCACATACAGGGGGCCCTCTGGAAACACCATATATTTT	CASTTYRGPSGNTIYF
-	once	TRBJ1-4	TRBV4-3	TGCGCCAGCAGCCAAGAAGTAGGGCGGGAAAAACTGTTTTTT	CASSQEVGREKLFF
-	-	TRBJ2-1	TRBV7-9	TGTGCCAGCAGCCCCCCGGTGGGGTCCTACAATGAGCAGTTCTTC	CASSPPVGSYNEQFF
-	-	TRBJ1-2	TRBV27	TGTGCCAGCAGCCAGGGGTATGGCTACACCTTC	CASSQGYGYTF
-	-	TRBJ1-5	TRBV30	TGTGCCTGGAGTGGGCGGGGCGTTGGTGGCAATCAGCCCCAGCATTTT	CAWSGRGVGGNQPQHF
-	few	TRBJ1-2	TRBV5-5	TGTGCCAGCAGCTTGTCCGCAGGGGCGAGCTATGGCTACACCTTC	CASSLSAGASYGYTF
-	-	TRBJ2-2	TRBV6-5	TGTGCCATAGGAAGACAGAGCCCGAACACCGGGGAGCTGTTTTTT	CAIGRQSPNTGELFF
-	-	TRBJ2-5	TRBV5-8	TGTGCCAGCAGCTTGGGTCCGGGGATGGAGACCCAGTACTTC	CASSLGPGMETQYF
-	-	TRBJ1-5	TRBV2	TGTGCCAGCAGTGAAGTGCTGGGACAAGAGAGCAATCAGCCCCAGCATTTT	CASSEVLGQESNQPQHF
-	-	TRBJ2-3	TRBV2	TGTGCCACGGCCCTCTTTGAGGATACGCAGTATTTT	CATALFEDTQYF
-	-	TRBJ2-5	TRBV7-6	TGTGCCAGCAGCTTAGCGGTCGGTCAGGGGCGGGAGACCCAGTACTTC	CASSLAVGQGRETQYF
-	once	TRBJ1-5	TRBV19	TGTGCCAGTACTGCAGGGCGTTTAATTTACTTCAATCAGCCCCAGCATTTT	CASTAGRLIYFNQPQHF
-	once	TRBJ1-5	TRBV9	TGTGCCAGCAGCGTAGCAGAAGGGATTCATCAGCCCCAGCATTTT	CASSVAEGIHQPQHF
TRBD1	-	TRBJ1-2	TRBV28	TGTGCCAGCAGTCGCCTACAGGGGGGGATAGAGGCTAACTATGGCTACACCTTC	CASSRLQGGIEANYGYTF
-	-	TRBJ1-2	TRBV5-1	TGCGCCAGCAGCACCATACAGGGCACCTATGGCTACACCTTC	CASSTIQGTYGYTF
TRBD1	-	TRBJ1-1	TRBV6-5	TGTGCCAGCAGTCCCGGACAGGGGATTATTGAAGCTTTCTTT	CASSPGQGIIEAFF
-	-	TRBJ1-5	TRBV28	TGTGCCAGCAGTTTAACAGGCAGGGTGGATCAGCCCCAGCATTTT	CASSLTGRVDQPQHF
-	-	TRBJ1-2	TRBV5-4	TGTGCCAGCAGCTTAGCGCAGGCTAACTATGGCTACACCTTC	CASSLAQANYGYTF
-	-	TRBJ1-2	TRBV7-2	TGTGCCAGCAGCCAAATACAGGCTGCCTATGGCTACACCTTC	CASSQIQAAYGYTF
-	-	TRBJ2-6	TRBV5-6	TGTGCCAGCAGCTTTCTCAGCTCTGGGGCCAACGTCCTGACTTTC	CASSFLSSGANVLTF
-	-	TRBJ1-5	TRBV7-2	TGTGCCAGCAGCTTAGTCGACGGGGGCAATCAGCCCCAGCATTTT	CASSLVDGGNQPQHF
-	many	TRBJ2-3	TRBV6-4	TGTGCCAGCAGTGAAGGGGACACAGATACGCAGTATTTT	CASSEGDTDTQYF
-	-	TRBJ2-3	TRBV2	TGTGCCAGCAGCGAGAGTCCTAGCACAGATACGCAGTATTTT	CASSESPSTDTQYF
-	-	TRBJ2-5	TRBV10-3	TGTGCCATCAGCACAACGGACAGGGAGGGCGAGACCCAGTACTTC	CAISTTDREGETQYF
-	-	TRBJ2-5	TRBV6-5	TGTGCCAGCAGTTATCTTCAAGAGACCCAGTACTTC	CASSYLQETQYF
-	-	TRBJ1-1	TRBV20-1	TGCAGTGCTACAGGGTACACTGAAGCTTTCTTT	CSATGYTEAFF
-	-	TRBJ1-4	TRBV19	TGTGCCAGTAGTATAGTAGGCGGGCCCAATGAAAAACTGTTTTTT	CASSIVGGPNEKLFF
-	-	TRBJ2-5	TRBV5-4	TGTGCCAGCAGCTTGGGCCAGAGAAGAGAGACCCAGTACTTC	CASSLGQRRETQYF
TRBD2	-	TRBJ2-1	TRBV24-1	TGTGCCACCAGTGATCGCCTCAGCGGGGGGGCCGCAAATGAGCAGTTCTTC	CATSDRLSGGAANEQFF
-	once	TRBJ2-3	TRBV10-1	TGCGCCAGCAGTGAGACCGGCCCCGGACGGGATACGCAGTATTTT	CASSETGPGRDTQYF
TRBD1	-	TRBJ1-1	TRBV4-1	TGCGCCAGCAGCCAAGATCATCCGACAGGGGAGAACACTGAAGCTTTCTTT	CASSQDHPTGENTEAFF
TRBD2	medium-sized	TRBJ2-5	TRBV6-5	TGTGCCAGCAGTTACTCTGGGACTAGCGGGCAAGAGACCCAGTACTTC	CASSYSGTSGQETQYF
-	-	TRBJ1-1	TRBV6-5	TGTGCCAGCAGTTACGGGGGGGGCTTTGGCACTGAAGCTTTCTTT	CASSYGGGFGTEAFF
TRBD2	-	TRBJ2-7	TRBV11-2	TGTGCCAGCAGAACCAGCGGGGCTAGCGAGCAGTACTTC	CASRTSGASEQYF
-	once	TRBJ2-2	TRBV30	TGTGCCTGGAGGCCTGCCGACGGGACCGGGGAGCTGTTTTTT	CAWRPADGTGELFF
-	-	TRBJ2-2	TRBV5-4	TGTGCCAGCAAAGGCGGGACGAACACCGGGGAGCTGTTTTTT	CASKGGTNTGELFF
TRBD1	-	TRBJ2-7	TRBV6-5	TGTGCCAGCAGAAGGACAGGGGGCGCCTACGAGCAGTACTTC	CASRRTGGAYEQYF